This T cell receptor beta chain was documented in a study of response to subunit inactivated influenza vaccine (dated by TCRdb to between 2017 and 2018). Notes on the research overall: Deep quantitative T cell receptor repertoire profiling was used in the study to track responses to a trivalent subunit inactivated influenza vaccine.

Library generation was performed with RT-PCR. TCRdb lists the instrument as Illumina HiSeq 2500. The raw public data were reprocessed by TCRdb itself: fastp quality trimming at Q25, MiXCR clonotype calling, in-frame beta chains only. CDR3 protein duplicates are merged, each entry listing the most common genes and DNA. For this sample the table gives about 500,000 distinct CDR3 sequences, of which 15% to 20% were detected only once. The ten largest clones represent over 2.5% of the sample. This clonotype was detected a few times. Its antigen remains unidentified. No much larger clonotype is one base removed from it; base qualities were not supplied. Trimming removed 11 bases from V and 8 bases from J; the gene matches leave 17 bases unexplained. Sequences SGHTA (CDR1) and FQGNSA (CDR2) are obtained from the germline V gene. From the cysteine up to the phenylalanine, the CDR3 has a length of 15 residues. Of all the DNA, just the CDR3 is kept, 45 bases in frame from base 1.

The paper's findings and limits, for the study overall: The authors proposed that each seasonal influenza vaccination may bring in only a limited number of new T cells.

The input for sequencing was CD4+ T cells sorted from PBMCs, taken 23 months after vaccination. The receptor chain draws on TRBV7-2 and TRBJ2-3, with 9 bases in between that match TRBD2. The TCR sequence derives from a man between 45 and 75 years old who received an inactivated influenza vaccine. Donor details come from another sample of the same person, matched by shared clones. The CDR3 region reads CAAGGSGGPGGTQYF. Read as DNA, the sequence is TGTGCCGCAGGGGGTAGCGGGGGCCCAGGTGGTACGCAGTATTTT. Where the CDR3 stops, the reference TRBV7-2 and TRBJ2-3 genes take over; the full variable domain is GAGVSQSPSNKVTEKGKDVELRCDPISGHTALYWYRQSLGQGLEFLIYFQGNSAPDKSGLPSDRFSAERTGGSVSTLTIQRTQQEDSAVYLCAAGGSGGPGGTQYFGPGTRLTVL.